This TCR beta chain was observed in a study of OX40 agonist ivuxolimab in advanced cancers. About the study as a whole: The costimulatory receptor OX40 (CD134) was targeted by ivuxolimab, a fully human IgG2 agonistic monoclonal antibody. Intravenous ivuxolimab was administered to patients every 2 weeks at six dose levels: 0.01, 0.1, 0.3, 1.5, 3 and 10 mg/kg. Of the roughly 52 dose-escalation patients, hepatocellular carcinoma was present in roughly 19, melanoma in some 15, renal cell carcinoma in 9 and head and neck cancer in 9. In the dose-escalation cohort, about four fifths of patients were male, and the mean age was roughly 60 years with a range of about 20 to 80. Prior anti-PD-1, anti-PD-L1 or anti-CTLA-4 therapy was permitted, and roughly two fifths of dose-escalation patients had received checkpoint inhibitors. Partial responses occurred in three dose-escalation patients, of whom one had hepatocellular carcinoma and two had cutaneous melanoma. Peripheral TCRbeta sequencing was intended to test whether TCR sequence diversity was altered and clonal T-cell expansion was caused by ivuxolimab. The paper covers the monotherapy dose-escalation part of the phase I ivuxolimab trial, which included N ≈ 54 patients.

For this chain, trimming is 5 bases at the V end and 4 bases at the J end, and the number of junction bases without a gene match is 13. Reading the germline V gene (reference sequence) gives CDR1 SEHNR and CDR2 FQNEAQ. From the cysteine through the phenylalanine, the CDR3 covers 17 amino acids. The CDR3 DNA has 51 bases and is translated from base 1. Genomic DNA was isolated from the sorted cells so that the TCRbeta CDR3 region could be sequenced. The immunoSEQ Assay was used for sequencing of TCRbeta CDR3 regions. TCRdb carries this immuneACCESS record with in-frame sequences only. Its versions omit some clonotypes, under half of them owing to an unresolved V gene in the studies checked, with the rest unexplained. For this sample the table gives tens of thousands of clones, of which approximately 79% were detected only once. The ten largest clones capture about 11% of the sample. Of note for this clone: Its specific antigen is unknown. No per-base quality is available; no much larger clone lies one base away.

Here is what the overall study found, with its caveats: Low levels of normalized T-cell clonal expansion were also seen in some nonresponding patients. After ivuxolimab, CD8+ T cells had more expanded clones than CD4+ T cells on average. At doses of 0.1 to 3.0 mg/kg, clonal expansion of both CD4+ and CD8+ T cells in blood was seen between baseline and week 6. In the 0.1-3.0 mg/kg groups, partial responders had among the lowest normalized peripheral clonal expansion, particularly in CD8+ T cells. The antigen specificity of the clonally expanded peripheral T cells was not determined.

Patients with autoimmune disease history or receiving systemic immunosuppression were excluded from the trial. Peripheral blood for TCR sequencing was collected from all dose cohorts at baseline, on cycle 4 day 1, and on cycle 7 day 1. Samples came from an open-label, multicenter, first-in-human phase I dose-escalation trial of ivuxolimab. Adults with locally advanced or metastatic melanoma, renal cell, hepatocellular, or head and neck squamous cell carcinoma were enrolled in the trial. Before TCR sequencing, CD4+ and CD8+ T cells were separately sorted from peripheral blood. The sequence derives from an adult with an advanced solid tumor such as melanoma, head and neck, liver or kidney cancer. Sequenced material: CD4+ or CD8+ T cells sorted from blood, taken in a trial of the OX40 agonist ivuxolimab. The chain uses TRBV7-9 and TRBJ2-2; 7 middle bases align to TRBD1. The CDR3 reads as follows: CASSTHDRAPSTGELFF. The DNA reads as follows: TGTGCCAGCAGCACCCACGACAGGGCACCGTCCACCGGGGAGCTGTTTTTT.